A single sample gave rise to the 8 T cell receptor beta chains below, sequenced in a study of cytomegalovirus exposure and HLA in healthy donors. Sequencing was performed with immunoSEQ multiplex PCR; in TCRdb, only in-frame clones are kept and a portion is missing. Among about 82,000 clones listed, 95% were seen once. Sequencing was performed on PBMCs. These receptors were collected from a young woman in good health and CMV-seronegative.

The J gene is TRBJ2-7, the V gene TRBV6-5, with 7 bases aligning to TRBD1. There are 14 residues in the CDR3. Germline V gene data show CDR1 as MNHEY and CDR2 as SVGAGI. Trimming removed 7 bases from V and 2 bases from J; junction bases left unmatched: 8. CDR3 amino acids: CASTGTADAYEQYF. The CDR3 DNA reads TGTGCCAGCACAGGGACAGCTGATGCCTACGAGCAGTACTTC.

The chain links TRBV19 to TRBJ1-2, with 8 bases identical to TRBD1. CDR3 length equals 17 residues. V trimming: 4 bases; J trimming: 7 bases; junction bases outside the gene matches: 17. From germline, CDR1 is LNHDA and CDR2 SQIVND (reference sequence). This chain's CDR3 is CASSTRIRTGQDAGYTF. DNA of the CDR3: TGTGCCAGTAGTACCCGAATCCGGACAGGGCAGGACGCTGGCTACACCTTC.

The chain links TRBV11-2 to TRBJ2-1; 13 nucleotides line up with TRBD2. V lost 7 bases and J lost 9; bases outside the gene matches: 9. This CDR3 region has 15 residues. Germline lookup yields CDR1 SGHAT and CDR2 FQNNGV. The CDR3 sequence: CASTRGLAGAGEQFF. The CDR3 nucleotides read TGTGCCAGCACCCGCGGACTAGCGGGAGCCGGTGAGCAGTTCTTC.

V is TRBV6-4 and J is TRBJ2-2; D is unclear. The CDR3 is 13 amino acids. Germline V CDR1 and CDR2: MRHNA, SNTAGT. Trimming left V 0 bases short and J 4 bases short, with 3 bases between. This chain's CDR3 is CASSDSSTGELFF. CDR3 DNA sequence: TGTGCCAGCAGTGACTCGAGCACCGGGGAGCTGTTTTTT.

The chain is built from TRBV30 and TRBJ1-1; TRBD1 is a possible D gene (6 bases). The V and J ends lost 2 bases and 4 bases respectively, with 17 bases between them. This CDR3 has 15 amino acids. Germline-derived CDR1 and CDR2 are GTSNPN and SVGIG (reference sequence). This CDR3 is CAWSSKSGVVTEAFF. CDR3 nucleotide sequence: TGTGCCTGGAGTTCCAAGTCAGGGGTTGTCACTGAAGCTTTCTTT.

The chain uses TRBV27 and TRBJ1-1; the D is unclear. This CDR3 comprises 14 residues. V shed 2 bases and J shed 6 bases, with 13 bases lying between them. From germline, CDR1 is MNHEY and CDR2 SMNVEV (reference sequence). CDR3 sequence: CASSLRERLAEAFF. The CDR3 bases are TGTGCCAGCAGTTTAAGGGAGCGGCTTGCTGAAGCTTTCTTT.

The chain has TRBV5-1 and TRBJ2-5; D possibly corresponds to TRBD1 (6 bases). The length of the CDR3 is 14 residues. Trimming removed 0 bases from V and 5 bases from J, with 11 bases in between. In germline, CDR1 is SGHRS, CDR2 YFSETQ. In DNA form, the CDR3 reads TGCGCCAGCAGCTTGGCCAGGGGCCAGGAGACCCAGTACTTC. Encoded protein: CASSLARGQETQYF.

This chain links TRBV18 with TRBJ2-1, with 9 bases aligning to TRBD2. V was clipped by 3 bases and J by 8 bases; unmatched bases: 8. Germline loops: CDR1 KGHSH, CDR2 LQKENI. CDR3 length: 15 residues. The CDR3 DNA is TGTGCCAGCTCACCCTTAGCGGGAGTAGGCGATGAGCAGTTCTTC. Translated: CASSPLAGVGDEQFF.